The rows below give T cell receptor beta chains drawn from one sample of a study of T cell responses to AZD1222 COVID-19 vaccine. Clones were sequenced by immunoSEQ multiplex PCR, and TCRdb holds only the in-frame ones, with some missing. The sample lists around 120,000 clones; about 89% were seen once. This specimen was peripheral blood, taken on day 0 of MenACWY control vaccination. These receptors were collected from an adult in good health. Both conserved end residues are part of each CDR3. D genes are given only for firm matches. A row's size may be missing; if present it is once, few, many or a size class.

V	D	J	size	DNA	CDR3
TRBV7-9	TRBD2	TRBJ2-1	NA	TGTGCCAGCAATCCTGGGGTGGCGGGAGAATACAATGAGCAGTTCTTC	CASNPGVAGEYNEQFF
TRBV6-5	TRBD1	TRBJ2-7	NA	TGTGCCAGCACCCGAGACAGGGGGCTATACGAGCAGTACTTC	CASTRDRGLYEQYF
TRBV7-3	NA	TRBJ2-2	NA	TGTGCCAGCAGCTTAATGACAGGAAACACCGGGGAGCTGTTTTTT	CASSLMTGNTGELFF
TRBV7-8	TRBD1	TRBJ1-1	NA	TGTGCCAGCAGCTTAGCCCAGGGACAGCAGAACACTGAAGCTTTCTTT	CASSLAQGQQNTEAFF
TRBV5-1	NA	TRBJ1-2	NA	TGCGCCAGCAGCTCTGACACTCAGGCCAACACCTTC	CASSSDTQANTF
TRBV6-2/TRBV6-3	NA	TRBJ2-7	NA	TGTGCCAGCACCCCCACTCCCGGGACCCGAAACTACGAGCAGTACTTC	CASTPTPGTRNYEQYF
TRBV27	TRBD1	TRBJ1-5	NA	TGTGCCAGCAGTTTTCTACCCACAGGGGAAAGCAATCAGCCCCAGCATTTT	CASSFLPTGESNQPQHF
TRBV10-2	NA	TRBJ1-2	few	TGCGCCAGCAGTGAGTCGAGTGTTTCTGATGGCTACACCTTC	CASSESSVSDGYTF
TRBV6-5	NA	TRBJ1-1	NA	TGTGCCAGCAGTTACTCGTACGAGCCCGCATATGAAGCTTTCTTT	CASSYSYEPAYEAFF
TRBV3-1/TRBV3-2	TRBD1	TRBJ2-1	NA	TGTGCCAGCAGCCTACGACCGGGACAGGGCTACAATGAGCAGTTCTTC	CASSLRPGQGYNEQFF
TRBV28	NA	TRBJ1-2	NA	TGTGCCAGCAGTTTCGGTAACTATGGCTACACCTTC	CASSFGNYGYTF